This TCR beta chain stems from a study of shared clonotypes between healthy human individuals. About the research overall: Donors, aged 18 to 49, were a couple of women and a few men. Per donor, CD8 memory used one plate, CD8 naive used two, CD4 memory used three and CD4 naive used three.

General observations from the study: Shared across several donors were 4% to 6% of the naive CD4 clonotypes.

CDR3 length equals 16 residues. Germline trimming cut 5 bases from V and 3 bases from J; bases unmatched to any gene: 10. Germline loops: CDR1 SGDLS, CDR2 YYNGEE. Only in-frame clones appear in the TCRdb table, and some are missing; sequencing was by immunoSEQ multiplex PCR. The repertoire holds 2 million to 3 million clones, under 95% seen once, with 0.36% in the top ten. A split of CD4+ cells into CD45RA+ naive and CD45RA-negative memory subsets was performed. A remark on this clone: No antigen is known for it.

The chain combines TRBV9 with TRBJ2-2; the match to TRBD2 covers 7 bases. This TCR was sampled from a man aged 18 to 29 in good health. Some clones in this sample may be carry-over from other donors' samples. The sample taken for sequencing was naive CD4+ T cells from PBMCs. Subset specified: CD45RA+ positively selected. The CDR3 here is CASSMRTSYDTGELFF. CDR3 coding DNA: TGTGCCAGCAGTATGCGGACTAGTTATGACACCGGGGAGCTGTTTTTT.